Shown below are 20 T cell receptor beta chains from a single sample sequenced in a study of CD8 T cells in Susac syndrome. The RNA input was roughly 0.45 to 1 ug, and it was reverse transcribed with random hexamers. MiXCR, applied by TCRdb to the immunoSEQ multiplex PCR reads, yields one record per CDR3 protein. Of 150,000 to 180,000 distinct CDR3 sequences listed, over 95% are singletons. The sequencing input was CD8+ T cells from PBMCs. The receptors come from a human donor with multiple sclerosis.

The CDR3: CASSPQQEMNTEAFF. The CDR3 DNA follows: TGTGCCAGCAGCCCCCAACAGGAGATGAACACTGAAGCTTTCTTT. The V call is TRBV3-1, the J call TRBJ1-1; TRBD1 is a possible D gene (5 bases). Between the trimmed V and J ends, which lost 4 bases and 0 bases, there was a span of 12 bases. Germline V gene lookup returns CDR1 LGHDT and CDR2 YNNKEL (reference sequence). The CDR3 is made up of 15 amino acids.

The chain employs TRBV24-1 and TRBJ2-1; no clear D. This CDR3 contains 16 residues. The V and J ends lost 2 bases and 6 bases respectively, with 16 bases between them. Germline-derived CDR1 and CDR2 are KGHDR and SFDVKD. The CDR3: CATSDSPGRSINEQFF. The DNA for the CDR3 is TGTGCCACCAGTGATTCACCGGGTCGAAGTATCAATGAGCAGTTCTTC.

This sequence joins TRBV4-1 and TRBJ1-2; 7 positions agree with TRBD1. V gave up 2 bases and J gave up 5 bases; unmatched junction bases: 8. CDR1 and CDR2 from the germline V gene are MGHRA and YSYEKL. The CDR3 has 15 amino acids. CDR3 sequence: CASSQSSGQLYGYTF. CDR3 coding DNA: TGCGCCAGCAGCCAATCTTCGGGACAGCTTTATGGCTACACCTTC.

The J gene is TRBJ1-1, the V gene TRBV12-3 or TRBV12-4; D uncertain. This CDR3 has 15 amino acids. V was pared by 4 bases and J by 0 bases, with 12 bases between. CDR3 nucleotide sequence: TGTGCCAGCAGTTCCCCGACTGCCATGAACACTGAAGCTTTCTTT. Translation: CASSSPTAMNTEAFF.

The chain carries TRBV12-3 or TRBV12-4 and TRBJ1-5; D is unresolved. V lost 6 bases to trimming and J lost 5 bases, with 8 bases between them. CDR3 length: 12 amino acids. In DNA form, the CDR3 reads TGTGCCAGCAGGGATAACTATCAGCCCCAGCATTTT. It is translated as CASRDNYQPQHF.

The chain joins TRBV29-1 to TRBJ2-5; D is unclear. V was trimmed by 2 bases and J by 9 bases, leaving 7 bases between them. The CDR3 contains 10 residues. Germline V lookup: CDR1 SQVTM, CDR2 ANQGSEA. CDR3 in amino acids: CSVESEAQYF. DNA of the CDR3: TGCAGCGTTGAATCTGAGGCCCAGTACTTC.

J is TRBJ2-1 and V is TRBV29-1; D remains unclear. The CDR3 has 13 residues. Germline V gene sequence: CDR1 SQVTM, CDR2 ANQGSEA. Trimming took 4 bases from V and 3 from J, leaving 10 bases between them. The CDR3 DNA sequence: TGCAGCGTTGTTTGGATTAGCTACAATGAGCAGTTCTTC. This codes for CSVVWISYNEQFF.

The gene calls are TRBV9 and TRBJ1-6; 11 bases are a match to TRBD1. J lost 8 bases, V lost 3 bases, and 7 bases had no gene match. This CDR3 has 16 amino acids. Germline V gene data show CDR1 as SGDLS and CDR2 as YYNGEE. CDR3 loop: CASSGVRTGGYSPLHF. CDR3 nucleotide sequence: TGTGCCAGCAGCGGCGTCAGGACAGGGGGCTATTCACCCCTCCACTTT.

The chain recombines TRBV6-5 with TRBJ2-5; 7 bases match TRBD2. Germline V lookup: CDR1 MNHEY, CDR2 SVGAGI. With V trimmed by 4 bases and J by 5 bases, 4 bases remained unmatched. The CDR3 runs to 13 residues. DNA of the CDR3: TGTGCCAGCAGTTTGGGGGGGGGTGAGACCCAGTACTTC. It is translated as CASSLGGGETQYF.

The V and J genes are TRBV7-9 and TRBJ2-6; no firm D call. The germline V gene has CDR1 SEHNR and CDR2 FQNEAQ (reference sequence). Deletions cut 4 bases from V and 0 bases from J, with 7 bases between. The CDR3 consists of 15 residues. CDR3 sequence (DNA): TGTGCCAGCAGCTCAGACACCTCTGGGGCCAACGTCCTGACTTTC. Its translation is CASSSDTSGANVLTF.

This clonotype occurred once. This chain joins TRBV9 and TRBJ2-1; weak D call: TRBD1 (5 bases). The V gene lost 3 bases and the J gene lost 4 bases, with 17 bases spanning the gap. This CDR3 contains 16 residues. The germline gives CDR1 SGDLS, CDR2 YYNGEE. CDR3: CASSGRSQGLYNEQFF. CDR3 bases: TGTGCCAGCAGCGGTAGAAGCCAGGGTCTATACAATGAGCAGTTCTTC.

The chain has TRBV29-1 and TRBJ2-1; D might be TRBD2 (5 bases). Deletions cut 6 bases from V and 5 bases from J, with 14 bases between. CDR1 and CDR2 from the germline V gene are SQVTM and ANQGSEA. The CDR3 sequence is 13 residues long. This CDR3 is CSVGGLGNNEQFF. In nucleotides, the CDR3 is TGCAGCGTGGGCGGACTGGGAAACAATGAGCAGTTCTTC.

V gene TRBV5-1 combines with J gene TRBJ2-7; 7 nucleotides agree with TRBD1. CDR1 and CDR2 (germline): SGHRS, YFSETQ. CDR3 length equals 17 residues. The V segment lost 5 bases and the J segment 1 base; nucleotides outside the gene matches: 15. The CDR3, as DNA: TGCGCCAGCAGTCAGGGGGACAGATTATTTGCTTCCTACGAGCAGTACTTC. Protein sequence: CASSQGDRLFASYEQYF.

CDR3 residues: CASSLFGRGTDTQYF. The CDR3 DNA is TGTGCCAGCAGCCTTTTTGGCAGAGGCACAGATACGCAGTATTTT. The genes are TRBV28 and TRBJ2-3; D is unclear. CDR1 and CDR2 (germline): MDHEN, SYDVKM. V was cut by 6 bases and J by 1 base, with 14 bases left in between. The CDR3 totals 15 residues. Filled out from reference TRBV28 and TRBJ2-3, the complete variable domain reads DVKVTQSSRYLVKRTGEKVFLECVQDMDHENMFWYRQDPGLGLRLIYFSYDVKMKEKGDIPEGYSVSREKKERFSLILESASTNQTSMYLCASSLFGRGTDTQYFGPGTRLTVL.

J is TRBJ1-5 and V is TRBV6-2 or TRBV6-3; D gene unclear. This CDR3 is 15 amino acids long. The ends were cut back, 2 bases at V and 3 bases at J, with 11 bases in the middle. Germline CDR1 reads MNHEY; CDR2 reads SVGEGT. CDR3 nucleotides: TGTGCCAGCAGTTACCTCAGTGATAACAATCAGCCCCAGCATTTT. This codes for CASSYLSDNNQPQHF.

V usage is TRBV18 and J usage is TRBJ2-3; 9 bases are a match to TRBD2. Losses at the gene ends were 4 bases for V and 1 base for J; bases not matched to a gene: 15. The CDR3 runs 19 residues. CDR1 and CDR2 from the germline V gene are KGHSH and LQKENI. CDR3 residues: CASSQDFASGNPGTDTQYF. In DNA form, the CDR3 reads TGTGCCAGCTCACAAGATTTTGCTAGCGGGAATCCCGGCACAGATACGCAGTATTTT.

The V call is TRBV3-1, the J call TRBJ2-1; the match to TRBD1 covers 10 bases. The V segment lost 4 bases and the J segment 0 bases; nucleotides outside the gene matches: 3. The CDR3 is made up of 16 amino acids. CDR1 is LGHDT, CDR2 YNNKEL, per germline (reference sequence). The CDR3 spells CASSPDRGFSYNEQFF. As DNA, the CDR3 is TGTGCCAGCAGCCCGGACAGGGGGTTCTCCTACAATGAGCAGTTCTTC.

The V gene is TRBV7-6, the J gene TRBJ2-3; TRBD1 aligns across 8 bases. V was clipped by 4 bases and J by 4 bases; unmatched bases: 4. CDR1 is SGHVS, CDR2 FNYEAQ, per germline. CDR3 size: 14 residues. CDR3 sequence (DNA): TGTGCCAGCAGCTCATCAGGGGGCGCAGATACGCAGTATTTT. This sequence encodes CASSSSGGADTQYF.

The chain is built from TRBV29-1 and TRBJ2-4, with D tentatively TRBD1 or TRBD2 (5 bases each). V was shortened by 1 base and J by 0 bases, with 22 bases between the two germline ends. Looked up from germline, CDR1 is SQVTM and CDR2 is ANQGSEA. The CDR3 length is 19 residues. The CDR3 reads CSVEVLGTDGSLAKNIQYF. CDR3 DNA sequence: TGCAGCGTTGAAGTTTTGGGGACGGATGGATCTCTAGCCAAAAACATTCAGTACTTC.

This rearrangement joins TRBV29-1 to TRBJ1-2; a possible D gene is TRBD1 (5 bases). Trimming cost V 6 bases and J 2 bases, with 16 bases left between them. The V gene's germline CDR1 is SQVTM and CDR2 ANQGSEA. This CDR3 has 14 amino acids. The CDR3 protein is CSVYPTGANYGYTF. CDR3 nucleotides: TGCAGCGTCTACCCCACAGGCGCGAACTATGGCTACACCTTC.